A single sample is the source of the 14 T cell receptor beta chains below, sequenced in a study of CDR3 diversity in severe acne. One entry per CDR3 protein, called by TCRdb with MiXCR from the PCR reads. The table records 100,000 or so distinct CDR3 sequences, approximately 47% of them present only once. The source material was blood. Receptors originate from a male donor with acne.

The chain employs TRBV7-2 and TRBJ2-1; 8 bases are shared with TRBD1. The CDR3 has 13 amino acids. Losses at the gene ends were 5 bases for V and 8 bases for J; bases not matched to a gene: 5. Per germline, CDR1 SGHTA and CDR2 FQGNSA. The CDR3: CASSRQGFDEQFF. As DNA, the CDR3 is TGTGCCAGCAGCCGACAGGGGTTCGATGAGCAGTTCTTC.

The gene calls are TRBV18 and TRBJ2-2; D is uncertain. The CDR3 totals 13 residues. The germline gives CDR1 KGHSH, CDR2 LQKENI. V gave up 3 bases and J gave up 1 base, with 3 bases separating them. The DNA of the CDR3 is TGTGCCAGCTCACCCGAGAACACCGGGGAGCTGTTTTTT. This gives the protein CASSPENTGELFF.

The rearrangement joins TRBV25-1 to TRBJ1-1, with D hard to call. This CDR3 spans 14 amino acids. Germline CDR1 MGHDK, CDR2 SYGVNS. V lost 3 bases and J 2 bases, leaving 10 bases between the germline ends. In DNA, the CDR3 is TGTGCCAGCAGTGACCCGGGATCCAACACTGAAGCTTTCTTT. It codes for CASSDPGSNTEAFF.

This clonotype has just a few counts. The V gene is TRBV25-1, the J gene TRBJ2-5, with D possibly being TRBD1 (6 bases). Germline CDR1 MGHDK, CDR2 SYGVNS. This CDR3 is built from 14 residues. The ends were cut back, 3 bases at V and 2 bases at J, with 10 bases in the middle. The CDR3 protein is CASSDRTAQETQYF. The CDR3 coding sequence is TGTGCCAGCAGTGATCGGACAGCTCAAGAGACCCAGTACTTC.

CDR3 sequence: CALKGGNYEQYF. As DNA, the CDR3 is TGTGCCCTCAAGGGAGGAAACTACGAGCAGTACTTC. The J gene is TRBJ2-7, the V gene TRBV6-5; D might be TRBD2 (6 bases). Germline V CDR1 and CDR2: MNHEY, SVGAGI. V shed 11 bases and J shed 3 bases, with 14 bases lying between them. The CDR3 spans 12 residues.

In regard to this clonotype: This may arise from a read error, as a much more abundant clone is one base away. The genes are TRBV29-1 and TRBJ1-1; D is undetermined. CDR1 and CDR2 from the germline V gene are SQVTM and ANQGSEA. The CDR3 runs to 13 residues. CDR3 protein: CSARGLTNTGAFF. Here the CDR3 DNA reads TGCAGTGCTAGAGGTTTGACGAACACTGGAGCTTTCTTT.

This clonotype was counted ten times or more. At one end, the junction sequence differs from germline, possibly due to a read error. The DNA for the CDR3 is TGTGCCAGCAGCTTAGACGGCCGGCTCTTC. This gives the protein CASSLDGRLF. J is TRBJ2-1 and V is TRBV11-2, with D unresolved. The CDR3 is made up of 10 amino acids. Looked up from germline, CDR1 is SGHAT and CDR2 is FQNNGV.

The chain combines TRBV6-6 with TRBJ1-2; tentative D call: TRBD1 (5 bases). The germline gives CDR1 MNHNY, CDR2 SVGAGI (reference sequence). The CDR3 totals 16 residues. Deletions cut 4 bases from V and 6 bases from J, with 21 bases between. As DNA, the CDR3 is TGTGCCAGCAGTTCCCCAACCGGGACTACGGCTCATGGCTACACCTTC. The encoded protein is CASSSPTGTTAHGYTF.

CDR3 protein: CSASREAGQETQYF. The CDR3 DNA reads TGCAGTGCTAGCCGGGAGGCCGGTCAAGAGACCCAGTACTTC. The chain recombines TRBV20-1 with TRBJ2-5; TRBD2 agrees at 7 bases. This CDR3 is built from 14 residues. Germline lookup yields CDR1 DFQATT and CDR2 SNEGSKA (reference sequence). After removal of 3 bases from V and 2 bases from J, the junction contained 6 bases not matched to a gene.

The V call is TRBV7-9, the J call TRBJ2-6; D uncertain. There are 15 residues in the CDR3. With 1 base removed from V and 4 bases from J, the gap between germline ends came to 8 bases. Germline V gives CDR1 SEHNR, CDR2 FQNEAQ (reference sequence). DNA for the CDR3: TGTGCCAGCAGCTTAGTGGGTCCAGGGGCCAACGTCCTGACTTTC. Residues: CASSLVGPGANVLTF.

The gene calls are TRBV2 and TRBJ2-7; 9 positions match TRBD2. With V trimmed by 1 base and J by 4 bases, 2 bases remained unmatched. Germline V gene data show CDR1 as SNHLY and CDR2 as FYNNEI. This CDR3 contains 14 residues. For the CDR3, the DNA is TGTGCCAGCAGTGAAGGGGCGGGAGGGTACGAGCAGTACTTC. Its translation is CASSEGAGGYEQYF.

This CDR3 is CASSLAGLAGGQFF. CDR3 DNA: TGTGCCAGCAGCTTAGCGGGACTAGCGGGAGGGCAGTTCTTC. This chain links TRBV7-6 with TRBJ2-1, with TRBD2 matching 15 bases. CDR1 and CDR2 from the germline V gene are SGHVS and FNYEAQ. This CDR3 has 14 amino acids. J gave up 12 bases and V 0 bases, and 0 bases lay outside the gene matches.

The J gene is TRBJ2-7, the V gene TRBV14; 8 bases are shared with TRBD2. The CDR3 runs 15 residues. The germline CDR1 and CDR2 sequences are SGHDN and FVKESK. J gave up 7 bases and V 6 bases, and 14 bases lay outside the gene matches. CDR3 DNA sequence: TGTGCCAGCAGTTACTTGGGACTAGGATCGAGTGAGCAGTACTTC. Translation: CASSYLGLGSSEQYF.

A note on this clonotype: This may arise from a read error, as a much more abundant clone is one base away. V is TRBV4-1 and J is TRBJ2-7, with 7 nucleotides matching TRBD2. This CDR3 contains 17 residues. Germline V CDR1 and CDR2: MGHRA, YSYEKL. J was trimmed by 5 bases and V by 2 bases; bases with no gene match: 15. CDR3 sequence: CASSQPLTSLTPHEQYF. In nucleotides, the CDR3 is TGCGCCAGCAGCCAACCCTTGACTAGCCTAACTCCTCACGAGCAGTACTTC.